Listed below are T cell receptor beta chains from one sample, sequenced in a study of spatial heterogeneity in lung cancer. Using its own MiXCR run on the 5' RACE reads, TCRdb lists one record per CDR3 protein. The table shows tens of thousands of distinct CDR3 sequences, with around 9% occurring only once. The sample consisted of PBMCs, taken at surgery. These receptors originate from a male donor with early-stage non-small cell lung cancer. The CDR3 runs from the conserved cysteine through the conserved F or W. D genes are given only for firm matches. The listing skips clone size in some rows; elsewhere it reads once, few, many or a size class.

>-|-|TRBJ2-1|TRBV9
CASSVGSTSYNEQFF
TGTGCCAGCAGCGTAGGGAGTACTTCCTACAATGAGCAGTTCTTC
>few|-|TRBJ1-5|TRBV12-3/TRBV12-4
CASSFGNQPQHF
TGTGCCAGCAGTTTTGGCAATCAGCCCCAGCATTTT
>many|TRBD2|TRBJ2-5|TRBV7-2
CASSLSRGGPETQYF
TGTGCCAGCAGCTTATCGCGGGGGGGCCCAGAGACCCAGTACTTC
>-|-|TRBJ2-2|TRBV24-1
CATSEGGPVTGELFF
TGTGCCACCAGTGAGGGGGGGCCAGTGACCGGGGAGCTGTTTTTT
>-|TRBD2|TRBJ2-5|TRBV4-3
CASSRTRMETQYF
TGCGCCAGCAGTCGGACTAGGATGGAGACCCAGTACTTC
>-|-|TRBJ2-7|TRBV2
CASSVRARVHEQYF
TGTGCCAGCAGTGTAAGGGCTAGAGTCCACGAGCAGTACTTC
>-|TRBD1|TRBJ2-7|TRBV28
CASSLGDREPSQYF
TGTGCCAGCAGTCTTGGGGACAGGGAGCCTTCGCAGTACTTC
>few|-|TRBJ1-5|TRBV28
CASRSLNQPQHF
TGTGCCAGCAGGTCGTTAAATCAGCCCCAGCATTTT
>few|TRBD1|TRBJ2-3|TRBV12-3/TRBV12-4
CASSTDRSTDTQYF
TGTGCCAGCAGTACGGACAGGAGCACAGATACGCAGTATTTT
>few|TRBD2|TRBJ2-5|TRBV29-1
CSVEEGGTSSQYF
TGCAGCGTTGAAGAGGGGGGGACTAGCTCCCAGTACTTC
>few|-|TRBJ1-1|TRBV10-1
CASRRQPLLYAFF
TGCGCCAGCCGCCGACAGCCCTTGTTGTACGCTTTCTTT
>few|TRBD1|TRBJ2-7|TRBV20-1
CSVSRDRGREQYF
TGCAGTGTCTCCAGGGACAGGGGGCGCGAGCAGTACTTC
>-|TRBD1|TRBJ1-6|TRBV9
CASSTGPSSPLHF
TGTGCCAGCTCGACAGGGCCGAGTTCACCCCTCCACTTT
>few|-|TRBJ1-1|TRBV9
CASSPRGYTEAFF
TGTGCCAGCAGCCCCAGGGGTTATACTGAAGCTTTCTTT
>-|-|TRBJ1-2|TRBV21-1
CASVQDSYGYTF
TGTGCCAGCGTACAGGACAGCTATGGCTACACCTTC
>many|TRBD1|TRBJ1-1|TRBV4-2
CASSQDTGGPEAFF
TGTGCCAGCAGCCAAGATACAGGGGGCCCTGAAGCTTTCTTT
>few|-|TRBJ2-3|TRBV29-1
CSVEGGGDTQYF
TGCAGCGTTGAAGGTGGGGGAGATACGCAGTATTTT
>many|TRBD2|TRBJ2-1|TRBV20-1
CSASRTSGYNEQFF
TGCAGTGCTAGTAGGACTAGCGGGTACAATGAGCAGTTCTTC
>-|-|TRBJ2-1|TRBV21-1
CASSNWGGKSYNEQFF
TGTGCCAGCAGCAATTGGGGCGGGAAGTCCTACAATGAGCAGTTCTTC
>-|-|TRBJ1-5|TRBV5-5
CASSLKGTAQHF
TGTGCCAGCAGCTTGAAGGGGACGGCCCAGCATTTT
>-|TRBD1|TRBJ1-2|TRBV18
CASSPPGQEYGYTF
TGTGCCAGCTCACCGCCGGGACAGGAGTATGGCTACACCTTC
>many|-|TRBJ1-1|TRBV18
CASSPRGDTEAFF
TGTGCCAGCTCACCTAGGGGCGACACTGAAGCTTTCTTT
>-|-|TRBJ2-7|TRBV5-4
CASSFSGSSYEQYF
TGTGCCAGCAGCTTCTCAGGGAGCTCCTACGAGCAGTACTTC
>few|TRBD2|TRBJ2-7|TRBV2
CASRPSTSGVEQYF
TGTGCCAGCCGGCCGTCCACTAGCGGTGTCGAGCAGTACTTC
>-|-|TRBJ1-5|TRBV20-1
CSPHMDGPF
TGCAGTCCCCATATGGACGGACCTTTT
>many|TRBD1|TRBJ2-6|TRBV29-1
CSVLDRTGANVLTF
TGCAGCGTCTTGGACAGGACTGGGGCCAACGTCCTGACTTTC
>many|TRBD2|TRBJ2-1|TRBV28
CASKRSQRGSNEQFF
TGTGCCAGCAAGAGGTCGCAGCGGGGATCCAATGAGCAGTTCTTC
>few|TRBD2|TRBJ2-1|TRBV20-1
CSAMSGLAGLYNEQFF
TGCAGTGCTATGTCTGGACTAGCGGGATTATACAATGAGCAGTTCTTC
>many|TRBD2|TRBJ2-3|TRBV20-1
CSGMGGAGATDTQYF
TGCAGTGGTATGGGGGGAGCGGGGGCCACAGATACGCAGTATTTT
>-|TRBD1|TRBJ1-1|TRBV2
CASRRDRATEAFF
TGTGCCAGCAGGCGGGACAGGGCCACTGAAGCTTTCTTT
>-|TRBD2|TRBJ2-1|TRBV29-1
CSVELAGTRFEQFF
TGCAGCGTAGAACTAGCGGGGACCCGCTTTGAGCAGTTCTTC
>few|-|TRBJ2-3|TRBV2
CASSITSTSGTPKRDTQYF
TGTGCCAGCAGTATCACCTCCACCTCCGGGACACCAAAACGCGATACGCAGTATTTT
>many|-|TRBJ2-3|TRBV15
CATSRDRGRGTDTQYF
TGTGCCACCAGCAGAGATCGGGGCAGGGGAACAGATACGCAGTATTTT
>many|TRBD2|TRBJ2-1|TRBV7-9
CASSSRTSGNFYREQFF
TGTGCCAGCAGCTCCCGGACTAGCGGGAATTTTTACAGGGAGCAGTTCTTC
>-|-|TRBJ2-5|TRBV7-2
CASSLGGALQETQYF
TGTGCCAGCAGCTTGGGGGGGGCCCTCCAAGAGACCCAGTACTTC
>few|-|TRBJ2-1|TRBV20-1
CSAQGLISYNEQFF
TGCAGTGCCCAGGGACTCATTTCCTACAATGAGCAGTTCTTC
>many|TRBD2|TRBJ2-1|TRBV20-1
CSAHPPRSGSYNEQFF
TGCAGTGCTCACCCCCCCCGCAGCGGGAGTTACAATGAGCAGTTCTTC
>many|-|TRBJ2-1|TRBV20-1
CSASGGTSYNEQFF
TGCAGTGCTAGTGGGGGGACCTCCTACAATGAGCAGTTCTTC
>-|-|TRBJ2-5|TRBV27
CASSSLGGPEETQYF
TGTGCCAGCAGTTCTCTAGGTGGGCCCGAGGAGACCCAGTACTTC
>once|-|TRBJ2-7|TRBV28
CASNSPLGEQYF
TGTGCCAGCAATTCGCCTCTAGGCGAGCAGTACTTC
>few|TRBD2|TRBJ2-7|TRBV29-1
CSFSSGRSYEQYF
TGCAGCTTCTCTAGCGGGAGGTCCTACGAGCAGTACTTC
>-|TRBD1|TRBJ2-1|TRBV20-1
CSARDPGQGSYNEQFF
TGCAGTGCTAGAGACCCGGGACAGGGTTCCTACAATGAGCAGTTCTTC
>many|TRBD2|TRBJ2-1|TRBV19
CASSISASGDYNEQFF
TGTGCCAGTAGTATCTCCGCCAGCGGGGACTACAATGAGCAGTTCTTC
>few|-|TRBJ1-5|TRBV28
CASSLRGQPQHF
TGTGCCAGCAGTTTGAGGGGACAGCCCCAGCATTTT
>few|TRBD2|TRBJ2-5|TRBV29-1
CSARPPGLAEETQYF
TGCAGCGCTCGTCCCCCCGGACTAGCGGAAGAGACCCAGTACTTC
>-|-|TRBJ1-4|TRBV6-1
CASSEAPATNEKLFF
TGTGCCAGCAGTGAAGCGCCAGCAACTAATGAAAAACTGTTTTTT
>-|TRBD1|TRBJ1-5|TRBV6-2/TRBV6-3
CASSYDWGQFSNQPQHF
TGTGCCAGCAGTTACGATTGGGGACAGTTTAGCAATCAGCCCCAGCATTTT
>few|TRBD2|TRBJ2-3|TRBV2
CASSEQGLGTDTQYF
TGTGCCAGCAGTGAACAGGGACTAGGGACAGATACGCAGTATTTT
>many|-|TRBJ1-2|TRBV15
CATSRDQGGYGYTF
TGTGCCACCAGCAGAGATCAGGGTGGCTATGGCTACACCTTC
>many|TRBD2|TRBJ2-1|TRBV7-3
CASSLRASGEGNNEQFF
TGTGCCAGCAGCTTAAGGGCTAGCGGGGAAGGTAACAATGAGCAGTTCTTC
>many|-|TRBJ2-1|TRBV20-1
CSARPQGEQFF
TGCAGTGCTAGACCCCAAGGGGAGCAGTTCTTC
>-|-|TRBJ2-5|TRBV7-9
CASSGAGAGAQETQYF
TGTGCCAGCAGCGGGGCTGGGGCAGGGGCACAAGAGACCCAGTACTTC
>medium-sized|-|TRBJ2-2|TRBV9
CASSVESGEDGELFF
TGTGCCAGCAGCGTGGAAAGCGGAGAGGACGGGGAGCTGTTTTTT
>many|TRBD2|TRBJ2-2|TRBV9
CASSIGLANTGELFF
TGTGCCAGCAGCATAGGACTAGCGAACACCGGGGAGCTGTTTTTT
>few|TRBD2|TRBJ2-3|TRBV7-2
CASSRGLAGVTDTQYF
TGTGCCAGCAGCAGAGGACTAGCGGGAGTCACAGATACGCAGTATTTT